This T cell receptor beta chain was found in a study of cytomegalovirus exposure and HLA in healthy donors. Study-wide background: Later analysis reported that the 130 or so validation repertoires shared the platform of the 650 to 700 first-cohort repertoires.

The repertoire was sequenced with immunoSEQ multiplex PCR; TCRdb's copy has only in-frame clones and lacks some. The sample lists tens of thousands of clones; 85% to 95% were seen once. Study results and limitations: As confirmed in vitro, three CMV-associated chains were specific for CMV antigens. Diagnosis of cytomegalovirus status made by the classifier reportedly showed high specificity and sensitivity.

As regards this clone: Its antigen is currently unknown.

The V end lost 2 bases, the J end lost 12 bases, and 20 bases lay between the germline ends. Germline lookup yields CDR1 SNHLY and CDR2 FYNNEI. The CDR3 runs 15 residues. This TCR derives from a young man in good health and CMV-seropositive. The gene calls are TRBV2 and TRBJ1-5, with a weak D call TRBD1 (5 bases). The sequenced sample was PBMCs. CDR3 nucleotide sequence: TGTGCCAGCAGTGAAATGTTGGGGCTCGGCGTCTACCAGCATTTT. Translation: CASSEMLGLGVYQHF.